What follows describes a single T cell receptor (beta chain). These data are taken from a study of blood T cell repertoires in COVID-19. TCRdb's table, derived via immunoSEQ multiplex PCR, lists solely in-frame clones and lacks some. The sample yields 200,000 to 250,000 clones, approximately 85% seen once. The CDR3 has 18 amino acids. CDR1 is SGHTA, CDR2 FQGNSA, per germline. The V end was cut by 4 bases, the J end by 0 bases, with 21 bases between. The TCR originated in an older woman with COVID-19, enrolled during active disease. Sequenced material: peripheral blood. The chain links TRBV7-2 to TRBJ2-5, with D perhaps matching TRBD2 (6 bases). CDR3 protein: CASSSRDSHLSYQETQYF. As DNA, the CDR3 is TGTGCCAGCAGCTCTCGGGACTCACACCTGTCCTACCAAGAGACCCAGTACTTC.